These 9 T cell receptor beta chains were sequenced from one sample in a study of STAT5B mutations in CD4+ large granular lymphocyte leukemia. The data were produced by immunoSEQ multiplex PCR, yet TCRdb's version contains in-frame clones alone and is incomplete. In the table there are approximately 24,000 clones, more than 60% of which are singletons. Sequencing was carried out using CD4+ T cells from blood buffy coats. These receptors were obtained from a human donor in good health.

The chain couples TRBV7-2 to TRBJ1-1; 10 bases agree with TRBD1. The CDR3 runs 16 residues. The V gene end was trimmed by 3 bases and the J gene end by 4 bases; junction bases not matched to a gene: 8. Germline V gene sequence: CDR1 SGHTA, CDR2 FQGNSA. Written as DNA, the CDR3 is TGTGCCAGCAGCTTTTCCGGGACAGGGGTGAGCACTGAAGCTTTCTTT. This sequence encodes CASSFSGTGVSTEAFF.

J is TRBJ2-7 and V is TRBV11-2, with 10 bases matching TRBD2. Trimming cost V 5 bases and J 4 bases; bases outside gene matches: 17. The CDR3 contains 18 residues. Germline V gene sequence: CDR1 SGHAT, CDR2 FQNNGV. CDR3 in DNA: TGTGCCAGCAGCCCCGACGCTAGCGGGAGACCCAATTTGTACGAGCAGTACTTC. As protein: CASSPDASGRPNLYEQYF.

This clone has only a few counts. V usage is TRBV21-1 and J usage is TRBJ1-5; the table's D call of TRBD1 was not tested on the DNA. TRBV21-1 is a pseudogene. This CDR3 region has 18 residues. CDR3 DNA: TGTGCCAGCAGCATAGACAGGGGGTATGAAGCGTGCAATCAGCCCCAGCATTTT. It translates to CASSIDRGYEACNQPQHF.

The CDR3 protein is CASSKTGERTEAFF. CDR3 bases: TGTGCCAGCAGTAAGACAGGGGAGAGGACTGAAGCTTTCTTT. The chain combines TRBV2 with TRBJ1-1; 8 bases align to TRBD1. V shed 5 bases, J shed 5 bases, and the junction held 7 bases outside the gene matches. Germline-derived CDR1 and CDR2 are SNHLY and FYNNEI. The CDR3 has 14 amino acids.

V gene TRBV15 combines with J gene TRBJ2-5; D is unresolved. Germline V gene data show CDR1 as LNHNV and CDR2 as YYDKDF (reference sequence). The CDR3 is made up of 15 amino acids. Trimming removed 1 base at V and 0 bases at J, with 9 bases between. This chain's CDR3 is CATSRVGSDQETQYF. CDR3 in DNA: TGTGCCACCAGCAGAGTAGGTAGTGACCAAGAGACCCAGTACTTC.

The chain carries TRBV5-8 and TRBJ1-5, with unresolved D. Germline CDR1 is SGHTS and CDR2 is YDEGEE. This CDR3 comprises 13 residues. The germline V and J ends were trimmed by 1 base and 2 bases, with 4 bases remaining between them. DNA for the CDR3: TGTGCCAGCAGCTTGACAGGCAATCAGCCCCAGCATTTT. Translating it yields CASSLTGNQPQHF. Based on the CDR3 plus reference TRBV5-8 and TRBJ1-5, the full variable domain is EAGVTQSPTHLIKTRGQQATLRCSPISGHTSVYWYQQALGLGLQFLLWYDEGEERNRGNFPPRFSGRQFPNYSSELNVNALELEDSALYLCASSLTGNQPQHFGDGTRLSIL.

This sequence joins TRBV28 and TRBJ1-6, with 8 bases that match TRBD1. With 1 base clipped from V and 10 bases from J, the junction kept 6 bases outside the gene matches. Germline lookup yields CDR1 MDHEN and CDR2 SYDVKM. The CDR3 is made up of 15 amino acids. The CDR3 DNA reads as TGTGCCAGCAGTTTATATGGACAGGGCCCATCACCCCTCCACTTT. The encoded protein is CASSLYGQGPSPLHF. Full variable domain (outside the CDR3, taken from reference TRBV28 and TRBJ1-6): DVKVTQSSRYLVKRTGEKVFLECVQDMDHENMFWYRQDPGLGLRLIYFSYDVKMKEKGDIPEGYSVSREKKERFSLILESASTNQTSMYLCASSLYGQGPSPLHFGNGTRLTVT.

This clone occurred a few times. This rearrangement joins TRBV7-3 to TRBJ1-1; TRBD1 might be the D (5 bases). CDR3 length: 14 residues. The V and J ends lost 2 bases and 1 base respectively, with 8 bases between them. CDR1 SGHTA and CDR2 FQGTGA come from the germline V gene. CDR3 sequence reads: CASSLLGPNTEAFF. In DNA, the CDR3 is TGTGCCAGCAGCTTACTGGGGCCGAACACTGAAGCTTTCTTT.

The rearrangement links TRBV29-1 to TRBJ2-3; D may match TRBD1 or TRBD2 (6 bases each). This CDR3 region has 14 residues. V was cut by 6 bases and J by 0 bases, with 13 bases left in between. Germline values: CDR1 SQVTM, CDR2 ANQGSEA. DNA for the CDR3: TGCAGCGTAACGCAGGGGACTAGCACAGATACGCAGTATTTT. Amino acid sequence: CSVTQGTSTDTQYF.